Below, 28 T cell receptor beta chains from the same sample are listed, as sequenced in a study of blood T cell repertoires in COVID-19 (dated by TCRdb to the early 2020s). Library construction relied on the immunoSEQ multiplex PCR assay. TCRdb stores this immuneACCESS table with in-frame sequences only. Part of the clones is absent; in the studies checked, under half of the shortfall reflects unresolved V genes, and no reason is known for the rest. The sample table lists approximately 190,000 clones, 70% to 90% of them with a count of one. About 6% of the sample is in the top ten clones. Input material: peripheral blood. Source of these receptors: an elderly man with acute or convalescent COVID-19.

The J gene is TRBJ2-2, the V gene TRBV6-1; D unresolved. The CDR3 is 12 residues long. Trimming cost V 6 bases and J 2 bases, with 4 bases left between them. Germline V gene sequence: CDR1 MNHNS, CDR2 SASEGT. The CDR3 nucleotides read TGTGCCAGCAGCCTAAACACCGGGGAGCTGTTTTTT. Protein: CASSLNTGELFF.

Only a few counts were recorded for this clone. The chain recombines TRBV28 with TRBJ1-2; D ambiguous. V was trimmed by 5 bases and J by 4 bases, leaving 14 bases between them. CDR1 is MDHEN and CDR2 is SYDVKM in the germline V gene. This CDR3 is 14 amino acids long. In DNA, the CDR3 is TGTGCCAGCAGTGACCCGGTAGGCGGCTATGGCTACACCTTC. This codes for CASSDPVGGYGYTF.

This clone was seen only once. V gene TRBV30 combines with J gene TRBJ2-5; the match to TRBD2 covers 11 bases. J gave up 3 bases and V 2 bases, and 5 bases lay outside the gene matches. There are 15 residues in the CDR3. Germline V gene data show CDR1 as GTSNPN and CDR2 as SVGIG (reference sequence). The DNA of the CDR3 is TGTGCCTGGAGTCGAGGGACTAGCGGAAAAGAGACCCAGTACTTC. This sequence encodes CAWSRGTSGKETQYF.

Points on this clone: Its ends do not fully match the called genes, so a read error is possible. The J gene is TRBJ1-1, the V gene TRBV30; 9 nucleotides match TRBD1. Germline-derived CDR1 and CDR2 are GTSNPN and SVGIG (reference sequence). CDR3 size: 12 residues. The CDR3: CASTTGGGYALF. Here the CDR3 DNA reads TGTGCCTCAACGACAGGGGGAGGGTATGCTCTCTTT. The variable domain in full, completed from reference TRBV30 and TRBJ1-1, reads SQTIHQWPATLVQPVGSPLSLECTVEGTSNPNLYWYRQAAGRGLQLLFYSVGIGQISSEVPQNLSASRPQDRQFILSSKKLLLSDSGFYLCASTTGGGYALFGQGTRLTVV.

The chain combines TRBV9 with TRBJ1-2, with 7 bases aligning to TRBD1. CDR1 and CDR2 from the germline V gene are SGDLS and YYNGEE. The J segment lost 2 bases and the V segment lost 3 bases, leaving 1 base of the junction unmatched. The CDR3 is 13 amino acids. The CDR3 here is CASSAGGNYGYTF. CDR3 DNA sequence: TGTGCCAGCAGCGCAGGGGGGAACTATGGCTACACCTTC.

This chain connects TRBV6-5 to TRBJ2-3, with TRBD2 matching over 13 bases. This CDR3 spans 15 amino acids. J lost 6 bases, V lost 6 bases, and 6 bases had no gene match. CDR1 is MNHEY and CDR2 is SVGAGI in the germline V gene. DNA of the CDR3: TGTGCCAGCAGACCAGGACTAGCGGGAGTGGATACGCAGTATTTT. Its translation: CASRPGLAGVDTQYF.

The chain combines TRBV19 with TRBJ2-2; 9 nucleotides match TRBD2. V was clipped by 6 bases and J by 6 bases; unmatched bases: 8. The CDR3 consists of 15 residues. The germline gives CDR1 LNHDA, CDR2 SQIVND (reference sequence). The CDR3 loop is CASSTIAGEAGELFF. The CDR3 coding sequence is TGTGCCAGTAGCACCATAGCGGGAGAAGCCGGGGAGCTGTTTTTT. The full variable domain, in which reference TRBV19 and TRBJ2-2 provide the parts outside the CDR3, is DGGITQSPKYLFRKEGQNVTLSCEQNLNHDAMYWYRQDPGQGLRLIYYSQIVNDFQKGDIAEGYSVSREKKESFPLTVTSAQKNPTAFYLCASSTIAGEAGELFFGEGSRLTVL.

The V call is TRBV21-1, the J call TRBJ2-6; the D call in the table, TRBD1, was not verified against the DNA. TRBV21-1 is flagged as a pseudogene. The CDR3 covers 17 residues. CDR3 in amino acids: CASGKQGGLPGANVLTF. The CDR3 DNA sequence: TGTGCCAGCGGCAAACAGGGGGGTTTACCTGGGGCCAACGTCCTGACTTTC.

The chain uses TRBV30 and TRBJ2-2; tentatively, D is TRBD2 (5 bases). The germline V gene has CDR1 GTSNPN and CDR2 SVGIG (reference sequence). The CDR3 loop spans 12 amino acids. Trimming took 4 bases from V and 6 from J, leaving 9 bases between them. CDR3 sequence reads: CAWKLGAGELFF. CDR3 coding DNA: TGTGCCTGGAAATTGGGAGCCGGGGAGCTGTTTTTT.

The chain combines TRBV5-1 with TRBJ2-1; D remains unclear. The germline gives CDR1 SGHRS, CDR2 YFSETQ. Between the trimmed V and J ends, which lost 0 bases and 7 bases, there was a span of 11 bases. The CDR3 is 14 residues long. CDR3: CASSLDPGRNEQFF. The CDR3 DNA reads TGCGCCAGCAGCTTGGATCCGGGTAGGAATGAGCAGTTCTTC.

The chain employs TRBV24-1 and TRBJ2-3; 12 bases align to TRBD2. The CDR3 spans 16 residues. V dropped 5 bases and J dropped 0; count of bases not matched to a gene: 2. The germline gives CDR1 KGHDR, CDR2 SFDVKD. The CDR3: CATSGTSGASTDTQYF. The CDR3 bases are TGTGCCACCAGTGGGACTAGCGGGGCTAGCACAGATACGCAGTATTTT.

This chain links TRBV18 with TRBJ2-1, with a weak D call TRBD2 (6 bases). V was cut by 0 bases and J by 6 bases, with 18 bases left in between. From germline, CDR1 is KGHSH and CDR2 LQKENI. The CDR3 runs 17 residues. Here the CDR3 DNA reads TGTGCCAGCTCACCACCCCCCGCGGGAACACTGGGCAATGAGCAGTTCTTC. It yields the protein CASSPPPAGTLGNEQFF.

The V gene is TRBV7-3, the J gene TRBJ2-3; tentative D call: TRBD2 (6 bases). CDR3 length equals 17 residues. Looked up from germline, CDR1 is SGHTA and CDR2 is FQGTGA. Trimming removed 5 bases from V and 0 bases from J, with 18 bases in between. The CDR3 DNA follows: TGTGCCAGCAGCCCCTCCCGACTAGTCCCGAGCACAGATACGCAGTATTTT. It is translated as CASSPSRLVPSTDTQYF.

The chain uses TRBV19 and TRBJ2-1; 11 bases fit TRBD2. The V gene end was trimmed by 8 bases and the J gene end by 3 bases; junction bases not matched to a gene: 3. Germline values: CDR1 LNHDA, CDR2 SQIVND (reference sequence). The CDR3 sequence is 14 residues long. The CDR3 nucleotides read TGTGCCAGTTCCGGACTAGCGGGCTACAATGAGCAGTTCTTC. This gives the protein CASSGLAGYNEQFF.

The chain employs TRBV13 and TRBJ2-3; possible D gene TRBD2, 6 bases. Germline CDR1 reads PRHDT; CDR2 reads FYEKMQ (reference sequence). The V gene lost 10 bases and the J gene lost 4 bases, with 21 bases spanning the gap. This CDR3 region has 15 residues. The CDR3 loop is CATTSLARDPDTQYF. The CDR3 DNA sequence: TGTGCCACCACTTCCCTAGCGAGAGACCCAGATACGCAGTATTTT.

The CDR3 sequence: CASTETGTNSNQPQHF. As DNA, the CDR3 is TGTGCCAGTACGGAGACAGGGACAAATAGCAATCAGCCCCAGCATTTT. The V and J genes are TRBV19 and TRBJ1-5; TRBD1 matches at 7 bases. Germline V CDR1 and CDR2: LNHDA, SQIVND (reference sequence). J was trimmed by 0 bases and V by 7 bases; bases with no gene match: 9. The CDR3 has 16 residues.

The rearrangement joins TRBV13 to TRBJ2-5; 13 nucleotides agree with TRBD2. CDR1 and CDR2 from the germline V gene are PRHDT and FYEKMQ (reference sequence). The CDR3 extends over 17 amino acids. The ends lost 4 bases at V and 5 bases at J; junction bases unmatched: 10. The CDR3 DNA reads TGTGCCAGCAGCTCGACCGGGACTAGCGGGAAACTGGAGACCCAGTACTTC. This encodes CASSSTGTSGKLETQYF.

This clone is a singleton in its sample. This chain uses TRBV7-3 with TRBJ2-2, with a weak D call TRBD2 (6 bases). Trimming stripped 2 bases from V and 2 bases from J, with 15 bases between. The CDR3 has 17 residues. Per germline, CDR1 SGHTA and CDR2 FQGTGA. CDR3 sequence reads: CASSLHTLGGNTGELFF. The CDR3, as DNA: TGTGCCAGCAGCTTACATACCCTCGGGGGAAACACCGGGGAGCTGTTTTTT.

This chain links TRBV6-5 with TRBJ1-3, with unresolved D. Germline CDR1 MNHEY, CDR2 SVGAGI. The CDR3 length is 15 residues. Trimming left V 7 bases short and J 0 bases short, with 13 bases between. The CDR3 here is CASTQVVNSGNTIYF. In DNA, the CDR3 is TGTGCCAGCACCCAAGTAGTCAACTCTGGAAACACCATATATTTT.

This rearrangement joins TRBV10-3 to TRBJ2-1; 11 bases are a match to TRBD2. The CDR3 length is 15 residues. Germline V lookup: CDR1 ENHRY, CDR2 SYGVKD. V was pared by 5 bases and J by 6 bases, with 6 bases of the junction left unmatched. The CDR3 loop is CAISPGSGRGNEQFF. The CDR3 nucleotides read TGTGCCATCAGTCCGGGTAGCGGGAGGGGCAATGAGCAGTTCTTC.

The chain is built from TRBV9 and TRBJ2-2, with a possible D match to TRBD1 (6 bases). Germline CDR1 is SGDLS and CDR2 is YYNGEE. The V end was cut by 0 bases, the J end by 3 bases, with 6 bases between. The CDR3 is made up of 14 amino acids. The CDR3: CASSVGTDTGELFF. The CDR3 DNA sequence: TGTGCCAGCAGCGTAGGGACAGACACCGGGGAGCTGTTTTTT.

The chain combines TRBV6-2 or TRBV6-3 with TRBJ2-5; 10 bases align to TRBD2. Germline values: CDR1 MNHEY, CDR2 SVGEGT. V lost 2 bases, J lost 2 bases, and 8 bases stayed unmatched. CDR3 length equals 17 residues. The CDR3 loop is CASSYRPAGGRQETQYF. In DNA, the CDR3 is TGTGCCAGCAGTTACCGCCCAGCGGGAGGGCGACAAGAGACCCAGTACTTC.

The genes are TRBV11-3 and TRBJ2-5, with TRBD2 identical over 15 bases. J was trimmed by 2 bases and V by 5 bases; bases with no gene match: 15. CDR1 is SGHNT, CDR2 YENEEA, per germline. The CDR3 is made up of 20 amino acids. CDR3 sequence (DNA): TGTGCCAGCAGCCCTGGACTAGCGGGAGGGCGGGCAATGAAGCAAGAGACCCAGTACTTC. Protein product: CASSPGLAGGRAMKQETQYF.

The chain couples TRBV12-5 to TRBJ2-3; 7 nucleotides agree with TRBD1. From germline, CDR1 is LGHNT and CDR2 FRNRAP. The junction had 8 bases not matched to a gene; V was cut back by 6 bases and J by 2 bases. The CDR3 is 15 amino acids. The CDR3 DNA is TGTGCTAGTGGCTTTACAGGGGAAAACACAGATACGCAGTATTTT. Translating gives CASGFTGENTDTQYF.

The J gene is TRBJ2-5, the V gene TRBV5-1, with 8 nucleotides matching TRBD1. Trimming at V came to 4 bases and at J to 4 bases, leaving 12 bases not matched to a gene. Germline CDR1 is SGHRS and CDR2 is YFSETQ. This CDR3 is 16 amino acids long. Here the CDR3 DNA reads TGCGCCAGCAGCCCAGGGACCACCGGGACAGGAGAGACCCAGTACTTC. It translates to CASSPGTTGTGETQYF.

V and J are TRBV27 and TRBJ2-1; D ambiguous. V was clipped by 5 bases and J by 0 bases, with 11 bases between them. CDR3 size: 15 residues. Germline loops: CDR1 MNHEY, CDR2 SMNVEV (reference sequence). This CDR3 reads CASSLDSSSYNEQFF. The CDR3 DNA sequence: TGTGCCAGCAGTCTCGACTCGAGCTCCTACAATGAGCAGTTCTTC.

This clone has just a few counts. The rearrangement joins TRBV4-1 to TRBJ2-3, with D possibly being TRBD2 (6 bases). The CDR3 length is 15 residues. Trimming removed 1 base from V and 3 bases from J, with 11 bases in between. CDR1 is MGHRA and CDR2 is YSYEKL in the germline V gene. The CDR3 sequence is CASSQGGLQTDTQYF. For the CDR3, the DNA is TGCGCCAGCAGCCAAGGAGGACTACAGACAGATACGCAGTATTTT.

This chain uses TRBV27 with TRBJ2-7; 9 nucleotides align to TRBD1. After removal of 5 bases from V and 3 bases from J, the junction contained 8 bases not matched to a gene. The CDR3 consists of 15 residues. CDR1 and CDR2 (germline): MNHEY, SMNVEV (reference sequence). In DNA form, the CDR3 reads TGTGCCAGCAGTCTCGGGACAGGGAACCACTACGAGCAGTACTTC. It yields the protein CASSLGTGNHYEQYF.